This record covers a single T cell receptor (beta chain). The data derive from a study of blood T cell repertoires in COVID-19. For the study at large: Spain, Italy and the United States supplied samples that represented acute and convalescent COVID-19.

Repertoires were generated with immunoSEQ multiplex PCR, while TCRdb's copy carries only in-frame clones and drops some. This table has 65,000 to 70,000 clones, 79% appearing once. Trimming removed 4 bases from V and 1 base from J, with 4 bases in between. CDR1 is SGHDN and CDR2 is FVKESK in the germline V gene. The CDR3 is 12 residues long. The chain joins TRBV14 to TRBJ1-1; D not certain. The sequence was obtained from a man aged 55 to 69 with acute or convalescent COVID-19. The material sequenced was peripheral blood. The CDR3 region is CASSRQNTEAFF. The CDR3 DNA reads TGTGCCAGCAGCCGACAGAACACTGAAGCTTTCTTT.